Below are 12 T cell receptor beta chains sequenced from a single sample in a study of CD8 T cells in ankylosing spondylitis. TCRdb fed the 5' RACE reads into MiXCR, producing one record per CDR3 protein. The sample consists of around 27,000 distinct CDR3 sequences, 2.5% to 3% of them appearing once. Sequenced: blood, either unsorted or a sorted T cell fraction (not recorded which). All receptors come from a female donor with ankylosing spondylitis or in good health (not recorded which).

This clonotype was recorded many times. This chain links TRBV9 with TRBJ2-1, with D uncertain. CDR1 is SGDLS, CDR2 YYNGEE, per germline. This CDR3 has 14 residues. Trimming removed 0 bases from V and 7 bases from J, with 11 bases in between. This chain's CDR3 is CASSVEDSQNEQFF. The CDR3 DNA reads TGTGCCAGCAGCGTAGAAGATAGCCAAAATGAGCAGTTCTTC.

This clonotype was recorded many times. The chain joins TRBV9 to TRBJ1-4, with a weak D call TRBD1 (5 bases). This CDR3 comprises 17 residues. Trimming cost V 0 bases and J 8 bases, with 20 bases left between them. Germline CDR1 reads SGDLS; CDR2 reads YYNGEE. The CDR3 reads CASSVGLTPGPGEKLFF. The CDR3 DNA reads TGTGCCAGCAGCGTAGGTCTTACCCCGGGGCCTGGGGAAAAACTGTTTTTT.

This clonotype was recorded many times. V is TRBV9 and J is TRBJ2-2, with 9 bases lining up with TRBD1. The junction had 6 bases not matched to a gene; V was cut back by 3 bases and J by 6 bases. CDR3 length equals 15 residues. Germline V lookup: CDR1 SGDLS, CDR2 YYNGEE. DNA of the CDR3: TGTGCCAGCAGCGCACGGGACAGGGCGGCCGGGGAGCTGTTTTTT. Encoded protein: CASSARDRAAGELFF.

This clonotype was found many times. This chain links TRBV9 with TRBJ2-3, with D unresolved. V lost 0 bases and J 0 bases, leaving 14 bases between the germline ends. Germline V lookup: CDR1 SGDLS, CDR2 YYNGEE. The CDR3 has 17 residues. This CDR3 reads CASSVGADPLSTDTQYF. The CDR3 DNA reads as TGTGCCAGCAGCGTAGGGGCGGACCCTTTAAGCACAGATACGCAGTATTTT.

This clonotype was found many times. The rearrangement joins TRBV9 to TRBJ2-7, with 9 bases that match TRBD1. The V and J ends lost 3 bases and 7 bases, in that order; junction bases with no gene match: 8. The CDR3 spans 14 residues. Germline V lookup: CDR1 SGDLS, CDR2 YYNGEE. The CDR3 is CASSARDRAGEQYF. CDR3 coding DNA: TGTGCCAGCAGCGCCCGGGACAGGGCTGGGGAGCAGTACTTC.

Many counts were recorded for this clonotype. The chain couples TRBV9 to TRBJ2-2; no clear D gene. The V gene lost 2 bases and the J gene lost 0 bases, with 11 bases spanning the gap. The germline gives CDR1 SGDLS, CDR2 YYNGEE. The CDR3 runs to 16 residues. CDR3 bases: TGTGCCAGCAGCGTTACAGTACCTTCGAACACCGGGGAGCTGTTTTTT. This translates into CASSVTVPSNTGELFF. Using reference TRBV9 and TRBJ2-2 for the parts outside the CDR3, the full variable domain is DSGVTQTPKHLITATGQRVTLRCSPRSGDLSVYWYQQSLDQGLQFLIQYYNGEERAKGNILERFSAQQFPDLHSELNLSSLELGDSALYFCASSVTVPSNTGELFFGEGSRLTVL.

This clonotype was seen repeatedly, ten times or more. The genes are TRBV9 and TRBJ1-1; D is uncertain. CDR1 is SGDLS and CDR2 is YYNGEE in the germline V gene. Trimming took 5 bases from V and 1 from J, leaving 9 bases between them. The CDR3 covers 13 residues. CDR3 sequence (DNA): TGTGCCAGCAGGGAGCAGCCGAACACTGAAGCTTTCTTT. As protein: CASREQPNTEAFF.

This clonotype was observed at least ten times. The chain is built from TRBV9 and TRBJ2-1; unclear D gene. The germline gives CDR1 SGDLS, CDR2 YYNGEE. There are 11 residues in the CDR3. Trimming cost V 0 bases and J 9 bases, with 4 bases left between them. This CDR3 reads CASSVGFEQFF. DNA for the CDR3: TGTGCCAGCAGCGTAGGTTTTGAGCAGTTCTTC.

This clonotype was observed many times. V usage is TRBV9 and J usage is TRBJ1-5; 9 positions agree with TRBD1. CDR3 length: 15 residues. The germline CDR1 and CDR2 sequences are SGDLS and YYNGEE. V gave up 0 bases and J gave up 6 bases; unmatched junction bases: 4. The CDR3, as DNA: TGTGCCAGCAGCGTAGGCGGGGACAGGGCTCAGCCCCAGCATTTT. Amino acids: CASSVGGDRAQPQHF.

This clonotype was seen repeatedly, ten times or more. V and J are TRBV9 and TRBJ1-6, with a possible D match to TRBD1 (5 bases). This CDR3 spans 13 amino acids. Per germline, CDR1 SGDLS and CDR2 YYNGEE. Trimming took off 3 bases at V and 12 bases at J, with 13 bases between the two ends. The CDR3 sequence: CASSGWDGEPLHF. The CDR3 nucleotides read TGTGCCAGCAGCGGATGGGACGGGGAACCCCTCCACTTT.

This clonotype was seen at least ten times. V is TRBV9 and J is TRBJ2-5; 9 bases line up with TRBD1. This CDR3 comprises 16 residues. V shed 4 bases, J shed 4 bases, and the junction held 11 bases outside the gene matches. Germline assignment: CDR1 SGDLS and CDR2 YYNGEE. CDR3 loop: CASSSTQGALSETQYF. CDR3 DNA sequence: TGTGCCAGCAGCTCCACACAGGGGGCGCTTTCAGAGACCCAGTACTTC.

This clonotype was observed a handful of times. The chain recombines TRBV9 with TRBJ1-4; no firm D call. The V and J ends lost 0 bases and 1 base respectively, with 16 bases between them. Germline assignment: CDR1 SGDLS and CDR2 YYNGEE. The CDR3 covers 18 residues. The CDR3 nucleotides read TGTGCCAGCAGCGTAGTAGGGATCCATTATTTAACTAATGAAAAACTGTTTTTT. Translated: CASSVVGIHYLTNEKLFF.